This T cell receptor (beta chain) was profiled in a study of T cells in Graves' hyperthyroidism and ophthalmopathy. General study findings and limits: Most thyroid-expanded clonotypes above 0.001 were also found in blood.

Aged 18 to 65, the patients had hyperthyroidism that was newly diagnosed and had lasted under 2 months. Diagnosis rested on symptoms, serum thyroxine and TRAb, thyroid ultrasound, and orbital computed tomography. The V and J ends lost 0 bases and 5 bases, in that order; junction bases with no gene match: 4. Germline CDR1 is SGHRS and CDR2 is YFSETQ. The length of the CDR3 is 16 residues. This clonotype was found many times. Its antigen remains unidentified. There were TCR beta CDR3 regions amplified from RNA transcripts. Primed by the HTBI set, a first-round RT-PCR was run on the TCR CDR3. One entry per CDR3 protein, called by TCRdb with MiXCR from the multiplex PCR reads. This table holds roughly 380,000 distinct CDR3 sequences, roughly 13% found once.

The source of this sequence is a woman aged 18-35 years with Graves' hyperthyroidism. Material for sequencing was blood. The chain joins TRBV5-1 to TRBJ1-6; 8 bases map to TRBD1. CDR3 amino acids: CASSLGTGGHNSPLHF. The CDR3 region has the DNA TGCGCCAGCAGCTTGGGAACAGGGGGGCATAATTCACCCCTCCACTTT. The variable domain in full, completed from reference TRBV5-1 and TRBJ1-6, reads KAGVTQTPRYLIKTRGQQVTLSCSPISGHRSVSWYQQTPGQGLQFLFEYFSETQRNKGNFPGRFSGRQFSNSRSEMNVSTLELGDSALYLCASSLGTGGHNSPLHFGNGTRLTVT.